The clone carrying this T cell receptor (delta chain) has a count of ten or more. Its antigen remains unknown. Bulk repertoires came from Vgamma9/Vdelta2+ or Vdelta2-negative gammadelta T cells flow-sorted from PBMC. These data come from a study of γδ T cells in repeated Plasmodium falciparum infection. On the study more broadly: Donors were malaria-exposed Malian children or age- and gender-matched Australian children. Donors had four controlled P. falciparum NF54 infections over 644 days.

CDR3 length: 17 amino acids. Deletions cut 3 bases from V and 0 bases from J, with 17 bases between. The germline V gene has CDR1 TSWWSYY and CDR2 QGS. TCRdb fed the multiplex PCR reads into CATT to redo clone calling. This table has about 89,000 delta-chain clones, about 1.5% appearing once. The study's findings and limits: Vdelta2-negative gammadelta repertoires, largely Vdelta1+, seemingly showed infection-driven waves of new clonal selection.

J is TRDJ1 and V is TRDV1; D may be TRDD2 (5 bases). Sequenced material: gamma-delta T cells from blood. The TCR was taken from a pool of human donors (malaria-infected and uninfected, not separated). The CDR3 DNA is TGTGCTCTTGGGGACCTCTTCCCTCCGCGGTACACCGATAAACTCATCTTT. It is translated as CALGDLFPPRYTDKLIF.